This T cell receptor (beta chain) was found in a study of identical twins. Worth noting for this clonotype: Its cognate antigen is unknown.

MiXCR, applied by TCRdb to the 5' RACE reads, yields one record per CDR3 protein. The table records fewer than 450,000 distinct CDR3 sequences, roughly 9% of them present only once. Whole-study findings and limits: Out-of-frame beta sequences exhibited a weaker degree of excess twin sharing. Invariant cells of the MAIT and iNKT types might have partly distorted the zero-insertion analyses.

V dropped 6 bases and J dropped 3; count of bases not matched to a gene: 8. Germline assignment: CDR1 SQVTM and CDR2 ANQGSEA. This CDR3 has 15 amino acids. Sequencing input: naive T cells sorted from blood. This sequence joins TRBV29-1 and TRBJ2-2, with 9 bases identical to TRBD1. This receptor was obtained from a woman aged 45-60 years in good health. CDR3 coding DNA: TGCAGCGTCACAGGGGGCGCAAGGGACACCGGGGAGCTGTTTTTT. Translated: CSVTGGARDTGELFF.